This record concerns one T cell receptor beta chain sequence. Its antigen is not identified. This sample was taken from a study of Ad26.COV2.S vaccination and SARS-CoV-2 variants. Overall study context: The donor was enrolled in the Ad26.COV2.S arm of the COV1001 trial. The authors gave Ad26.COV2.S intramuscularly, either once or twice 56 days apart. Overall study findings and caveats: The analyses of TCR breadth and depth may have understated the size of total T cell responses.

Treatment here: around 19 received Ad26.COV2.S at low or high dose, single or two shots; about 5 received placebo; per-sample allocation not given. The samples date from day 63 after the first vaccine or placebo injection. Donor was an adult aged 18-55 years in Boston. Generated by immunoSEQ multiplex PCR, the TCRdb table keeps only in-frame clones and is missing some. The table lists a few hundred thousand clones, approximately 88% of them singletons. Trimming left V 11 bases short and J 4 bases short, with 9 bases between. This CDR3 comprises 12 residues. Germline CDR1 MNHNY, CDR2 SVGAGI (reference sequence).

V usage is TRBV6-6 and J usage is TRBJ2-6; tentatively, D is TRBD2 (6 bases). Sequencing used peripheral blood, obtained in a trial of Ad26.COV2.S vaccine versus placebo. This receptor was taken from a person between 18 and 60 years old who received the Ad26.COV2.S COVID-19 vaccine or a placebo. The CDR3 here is CAGGPGANVLTF. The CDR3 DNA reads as TGTGCCGGAGGGCCGGGGGCCAACGTCCTGACTTTC.